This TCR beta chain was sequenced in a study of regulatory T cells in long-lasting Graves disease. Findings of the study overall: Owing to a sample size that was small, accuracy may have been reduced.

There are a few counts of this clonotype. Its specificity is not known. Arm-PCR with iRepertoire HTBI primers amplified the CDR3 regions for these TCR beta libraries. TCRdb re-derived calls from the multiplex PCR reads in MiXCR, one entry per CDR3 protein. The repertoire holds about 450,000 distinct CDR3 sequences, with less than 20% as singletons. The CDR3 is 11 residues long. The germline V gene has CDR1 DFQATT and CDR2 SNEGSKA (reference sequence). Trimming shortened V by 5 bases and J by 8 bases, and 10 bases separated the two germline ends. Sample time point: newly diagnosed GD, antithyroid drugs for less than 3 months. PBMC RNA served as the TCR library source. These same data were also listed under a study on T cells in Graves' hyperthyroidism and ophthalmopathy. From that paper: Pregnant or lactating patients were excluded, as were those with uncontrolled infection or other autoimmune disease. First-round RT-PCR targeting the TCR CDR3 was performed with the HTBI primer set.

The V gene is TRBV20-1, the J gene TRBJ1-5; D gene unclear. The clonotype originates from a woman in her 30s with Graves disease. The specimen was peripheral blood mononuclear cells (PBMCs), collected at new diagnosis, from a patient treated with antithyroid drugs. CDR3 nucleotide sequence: TGCAGTGCTGGTCCAGCGGAGCCCCAGCATTTT. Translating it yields CSAGPAEPQHF.